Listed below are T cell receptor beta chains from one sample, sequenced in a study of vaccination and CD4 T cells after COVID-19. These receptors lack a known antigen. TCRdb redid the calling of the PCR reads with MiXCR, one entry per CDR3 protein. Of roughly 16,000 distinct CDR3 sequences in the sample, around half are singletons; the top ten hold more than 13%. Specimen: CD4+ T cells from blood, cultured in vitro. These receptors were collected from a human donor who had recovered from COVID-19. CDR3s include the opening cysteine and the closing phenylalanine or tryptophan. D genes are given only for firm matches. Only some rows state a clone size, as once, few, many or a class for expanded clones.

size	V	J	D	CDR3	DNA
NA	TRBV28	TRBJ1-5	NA	CASSPFAFNQPQHF	TGTGCCAGCAGTCCGTTTGCCTTCAATCAGCCCCAGCATTTT
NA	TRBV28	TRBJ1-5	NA	CASKEGPIYQPQHF	TGTGCCAGCAAAGAGGGGCCGATTTATCAGCCCCAGCATTTT
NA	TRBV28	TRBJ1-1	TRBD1	CASSSRGRGAFF	TGTGCCAGCAGTTCGAGGGGGCGGGGAGCTTTCTTT
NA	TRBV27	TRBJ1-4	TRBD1	CASRDRERNEKLFF	TGTGCCAGCCGGGACAGGGAACGTAATGAAAAACTGTTTTTT
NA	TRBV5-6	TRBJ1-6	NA	CASSDTGPWESLHF	TGTGCCAGCAGCGACACAGGGCCTTGGGAATCCCTCCACTTT
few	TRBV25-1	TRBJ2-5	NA	CASSKHGAGPDQETQYF	TGTGCCAGCAGTAAACATGGGGCAGGGCCTGACCAAGAGACCCAGTACTTC
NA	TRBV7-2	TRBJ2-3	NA	CASSPKAESDTQYF	TGTGCCAGCAGCCCCAAAGCGGAATCAGATACGCAGTATTTT
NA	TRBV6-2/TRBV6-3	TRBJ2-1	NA	CASSYQGLTFLDEQFF	TGTGCCAGCAGTTACCAGGGACTGACCTTTTTGGATGAGCAGTTCTTC
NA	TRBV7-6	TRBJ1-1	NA	CANSLRGSTEAFF	TGTGCCAACAGCCTGAGGGGAAGCACTGAAGCTTTCTTT
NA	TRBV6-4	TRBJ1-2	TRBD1	CASSAMGDRGKYGYTF	TGTGCCAGCAGTGCTATGGGAGACAGGGGAAAATATGGCTACACCTTC
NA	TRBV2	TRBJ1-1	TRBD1	CASGQGWTEAFF	TGTGCCAGCGGACAGGGATGGACTGAAGCTTTCTTT
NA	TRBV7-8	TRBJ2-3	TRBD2	CATVPGTILAGDTQYF	TGTGCCACCGTGCCGGGGACCATACTAGCGGGGGATACGCAGTATTTT
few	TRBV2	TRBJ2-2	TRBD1	CASSIDRVTGELFF	TGTGCCAGCAGTATCGACAGGGTTACCGGGGAGCTGTTTTTT
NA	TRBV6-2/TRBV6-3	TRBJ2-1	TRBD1	CASTKGGNRGNEQFF	TGTGCCAGCACAAAAGGGGGCAACAGGGGCAATGAGCAGTTCTTC
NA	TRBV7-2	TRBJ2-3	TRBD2	CASSFIAGDLTDTQYF	TGTGCCAGCAGCTTTATAGCGGGAGACCTCACAGATACGCAGTATTTT
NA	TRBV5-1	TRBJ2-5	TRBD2	CASRSSGGPQETQYF	TGCGCCAGCAGGTCTAGCGGGGGCCCGCAAGAGACCCAGTACTTC